This T cell receptor beta chain was profiled in a study of blood T cell repertoires in COVID-19. Study context: T cells, B-cell-depleted T cells, or PBMCs provided the cDNA or gDNA that served as material.

The germline V gene has CDR1 SGHTA and CDR2 FQGNSA. V was shortened by 3 bases and J by 0 bases, with 6 bases between the two germline ends. This CDR3 is 14 amino acids long. TCRdb keeps only in-frame clones here, not all; method: immunoSEQ multiplex PCR. The table lists over 150,000 clones, around nine tenths of them singletons, with around 13% in the top ten. This TCR came from a woman aged 70 to 79 with COVID-19, enrolled during active disease. Material for sequencing was peripheral blood. This sequence joins TRBV7-2 and TRBJ1-5, with unresolved D. The CDR3 here is CASSLFYSNQPQHF. CDR3 nucleotide sequence: TGTGCCAGCAGCTTGTTTTATAGCAATCAGCCCCAGCATTTT.